The next 18 T cell receptor beta chains were all read from a single sample in a study of radiation and T cells in renal cell carcinoma. The repertoire was sequenced with immunoSEQ multiplex PCR; TCRdb's copy has only in-frame clones and lacks some. Among 150,000 or so clones listed, about 87% were seen once. Stated time point: baseline pretreatment blood. Indicated treatment: 15 Gy SBRT to primary tumor, nephrectomy 4 weeks later. Material: blood, obtained from a patient whose treatment included radiotherapy and nephrectomy. The receptors originated from a woman in her 70s with renal cell carcinoma.

The chain is built from TRBV18 and TRBJ1-5; maybe TRBD1 (5 bases). The CDR3 loop spans 13 amino acids. Trimming took off 3 bases at V and 3 bases at J, with 6 bases between the two ends. Looked up from germline, CDR1 is KGHSH and CDR2 is LQKENI. The DNA of the CDR3 is TGTGCCAGCTCACCCAGGGTCAATCAGCCCCAGCATTTT. It yields the protein CASSPRVNQPQHF.

V and J are TRBV5-1 and TRBJ1-1; perhaps TRBD1 as D (6 bases). The ends were cut back, 4 bases at V and 6 bases at J, with 19 bases in the middle. In germline, CDR1 is SGHRS, CDR2 YFSETQ. The length of the CDR3 is 15 residues. The CDR3 DNA is TGCGCCAGCAGCCGGGGGGGACATGGAATCCCTGAAGCTTTCTTT. Translating it yields CASSRGGHGIPEAFF.

V gene TRBV11-2 combines with J gene TRBJ1-5; possible D gene TRBD1, 6 bases. Germline V gives CDR1 SGHAT, CDR2 FQNNGV. This CDR3 region has 14 residues. V shed 5 bases and J shed 0 bases, with 8 bases lying between them. CDR3 region: CASSRTDSNQPQHF. The CDR3, as DNA: TGTGCCAGCAGCCGGACAGATAGCAATCAGCCCCAGCATTTT.

In its sample, this clone was seen once. V usage is TRBV11-2 and J usage is TRBJ2-2; the match to TRBD2 covers 7 bases. This CDR3 comprises 14 residues. With 1 base clipped from V and 6 bases from J, the junction kept 2 bases outside the gene matches. Germline loops: CDR1 SGHAT, CDR2 FQNNGV. CDR3 sequence reads: CASSLAGGPGELFF. DNA for the CDR3: TGTGCCAGCAGCTTAGCGGGGGGTCCCGGGGAGCTGTTTTTT.

The V gene is TRBV6-5, the J gene TRBJ2-2; D is tentatively TRBD1 or TRBD2 (5 bases each). Germline-derived CDR1 and CDR2 are MNHEY and SVGAGI. CDR3 length: 15 residues. Trimming left V 2 bases short and J 0 bases short, with 7 bases between. The CDR3 sequence is CASSYGGSNTGELFF. CDR3 sequence (DNA): TGTGCCAGCAGTTACGGGGGATCGAACACCGGGGAGCTGTTTTTT.

The chain is built from TRBV5-5 and TRBJ2-5; a possible D gene is TRBD2 (6 bases). The V end lost 1 base, the J end lost 5 bases, and 18 bases lay between the germline ends. Germline CDR1 reads SGHKS; CDR2 reads YYEKEE (reference sequence). The CDR3 is 16 residues long. The CDR3 region is CASSLMGLVAGETQYF. CDR3 nucleotide sequence: TGTGCCAGCAGCTTGATGGGACTGGTAGCAGGGGAGACCCAGTACTTC.

The J gene is TRBJ2-7, the V gene TRBV7-2, with 9 bases lining up with TRBD1. With 4 bases clipped from V and 4 bases from J, the junction kept 11 bases outside the gene matches. CDR3 length: 16 residues. Per the germline V gene, CDR1 is SGHTA and CDR2 is FQGNSA. In DNA, the CDR3 is TGTGCCAGCAGCTCTAGTCGCTGGACAGGGGCTTACGAGCAGTACTTC. It yields the protein CASSSSRWTGAYEQYF.

The V and J genes are TRBV9 and TRBJ1-1, with D possibly being TRBD1 (6 bases). The germline CDR1 and CDR2 sequences are SGDLS and YYNGEE. The CDR3 contains 15 residues. With 0 bases removed from V and 1 base from J, the gap between germline ends came to 10 bases. The CDR3 nucleotides are TGTGCCAGCAGCGTAGCTTTGACAGGGAACACTGAAGCTTTCTTT. It specifies CASSVALTGNTEAFF.

V usage is TRBV5-4 and J usage is TRBJ2-5; tentative D call: TRBD2 (5 bases). Trimming cost V 0 bases and J 1 base, with 7 bases left between them. The CDR3 is made up of 14 amino acids. CDR1 SGHNT and CDR2 YYREEE come from the germline V gene (reference sequence). CDR3 nucleotides: TGTGCCAGCAGCTTGGTAGGGAGCCAAGAGACCCAGTACTTC. It codes for CASSLVGSQETQYF. Full variable domain (outside the CDR3, taken from reference TRBV5-4 and TRBJ2-5): ETGVTQSPTHLIKTRGQQVTLRCSSQSGHNTVSWYQQALGQGPQFIFQYYREEENGRGNFPPRFSGLQFPNYSSELNVNALELDDSALYLCASSLVGSQETQYFGPGTRLLVL.

This rearrangement joins TRBV9 to TRBJ2-7; 8 bases fit TRBD2. The ends lost 2 bases at V and 6 bases at J; junction bases unmatched: 10. Germline V gene data show CDR1 as SGDLS and CDR2 as YYNGEE. The length of the CDR3 is 15 residues. CDR3 nucleotides: TGTGCCAGCAGCGTTACCCCGACGGGGGGGACCGAGCAGTACTTC. Translated: CASSVTPTGGTEQYF.

This clone was seen once. The J gene is TRBJ2-7, the V gene TRBV28; D remains unclear. This CDR3 spans 11 amino acids. Germline V gene lookup returns CDR1 MDHEN and CDR2 SYDVKM. V was cut by 8 bases and J by 4 bases, with 9 bases left in between. The CDR3 bases are TGTGCCAGCGTTAGCCGTTACGAGCAGTACTTC. It codes for CASVSRYEQYF.

The chain couples TRBV6-5 to TRBJ2-3; 10 bases are a match to TRBD1. The CDR3 is 14 amino acids. J lost 3 bases, V lost 4 bases, and 1 base had no gene match. CDR1 and CDR2 from the germline V gene are MNHEY and SVGAGI. The CDR3 sequence: CASSWGQGTDTQYF. The CDR3 DNA sequence: TGTGCCAGCAGTTGGGGACAGGGGACAGATACGCAGTATTTT.

This rearrangement joins TRBV14 to TRBJ2-3; 9 bases align to TRBD2. The CDR3 has 15 residues. Germline trimming cut 4 bases from V and 4 bases from J; bases unmatched to any gene: 6. In germline, CDR1 is SGHDN, CDR2 FVKESK. The CDR3 sequence is CASSRRGGAADTQYF. The CDR3 bases are TGTGCCAGCAGCCGTCGCGGGGGGGCCGCAGATACGCAGTATTTT.

The V call is TRBV6-5, the J call TRBJ1-1; tentative D call: TRBD1 (6 bases). The germline V and J ends were trimmed by 8 bases and 1 base, with 11 bases remaining between them. The germline CDR1 and CDR2 sequences are MNHEY and SVGAGI. This CDR3 has 13 amino acids. The CDR3, as DNA: TGTGCCAGCGTCGACAGGCCGAACACTGAAGCTTTCTTT. Translation: CASVDRPNTEAFF.

The chain combines TRBV18 with TRBJ2-4; D uncertain. This CDR3 is 15 amino acids long. CDR1 is KGHSH and CDR2 is LQKENI in the germline V gene. V lost 3 bases and J 2 bases, leaving 11 bases between the germline ends. The CDR3 nucleotides are TGTGCCAGCTCACCTGACGGGTTTCCCAAAAACATTCAGTACTTC. Protein product: CASSPDGFPKNIQYF.

This sequence joins TRBV4-2 and TRBJ2-7, with TRBD1 as a possible D gene (6 bases). Germline lookup yields CDR1 LGHNA and CDR2 YNFKEQ. This CDR3 is 15 amino acids long. V was clipped by 6 bases and J by 5 bases, with 20 bases between them. CDR3 amino acids: CASSWTGRDNHEQYF. The CDR3 coding sequence is TGTGCCAGCAGTTGGACTGGCAGGGACAACCACGAGCAGTACTTC.

The CDR3 here is CASSVPVAGGVEQFF. In DNA, the CDR3 is TGTGCCAGCAGCGTTCCGGTGGCGGGGGGCGTTGAGCAGTTCTTC. The chain uses TRBV9 and TRBJ2-1; 8 bases agree with TRBD2. V gave up 2 bases and J gave up 9 bases; unmatched junction bases: 10. The CDR3 extends over 15 amino acids. Germline V gives CDR1 SGDLS, CDR2 YYNGEE.

In its sample, this clone was seen once. The chain combines TRBV4-2 with TRBJ1-2, with a weak D call TRBD1 (6 bases). Germline CDR1 and CDR2: LGHNA and YNFKEQ. The CDR3 sequence is 13 residues long. The V end lost 0 bases, the J end lost 6 bases, and 8 bases lay between the germline ends. The CDR3 DNA reads as TGTGCCAGCAGCCAAGAAACAGGGAATGGCTACACCTTC. The encoded protein is CASSQETGNGYTF.